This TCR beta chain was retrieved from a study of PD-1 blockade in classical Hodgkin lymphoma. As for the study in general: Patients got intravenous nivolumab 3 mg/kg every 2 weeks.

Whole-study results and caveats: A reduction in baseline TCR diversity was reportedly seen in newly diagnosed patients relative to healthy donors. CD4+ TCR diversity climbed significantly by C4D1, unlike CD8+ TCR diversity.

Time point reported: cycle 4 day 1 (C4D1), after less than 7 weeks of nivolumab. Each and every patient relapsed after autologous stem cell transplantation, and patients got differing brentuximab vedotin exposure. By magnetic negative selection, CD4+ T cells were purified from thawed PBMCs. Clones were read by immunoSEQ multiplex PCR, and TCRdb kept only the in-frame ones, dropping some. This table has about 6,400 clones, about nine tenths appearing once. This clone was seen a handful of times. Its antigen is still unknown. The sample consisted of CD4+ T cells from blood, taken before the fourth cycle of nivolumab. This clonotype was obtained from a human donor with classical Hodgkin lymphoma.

CDR3 in amino acids: CASSISENQPQHF. The CDR3 coding sequence is TGTGCCAGTAGTATATCCGAGAATCAGCCCCAGCATTTT. The V call is TRBV19, the J call TRBJ1-5; D gene uncertain. Germline V gives CDR1 LNHDA, CDR2 SQIVND (reference sequence). The CDR3 is 13 residues long. Trimming cost V 2 bases and J 4 bases, with 6 bases left between them.